The 4 T cell receptor beta chains listed next were all sequenced from one sample in a study of blood T cell repertoires in COVID-19. This table comes from immunoSEQ multiplex PCR, and its TCRdb copy is limited to in-frame clones, with some not included. Counted here are 200,000 or so clones, around 82% occurring once; the ten biggest clones make up roughly 2.3%. The source material was peripheral blood. These receptors were taken from a woman aged 55-70 years with acute or convalescent COVID-19.

The V gene is TRBV4-2, the J gene TRBJ1-1; D is uncertain. The CDR3 is 15 residues long. Germline V gene sequence: CDR1 LGHNA, CDR2 YNFKEQ. V was trimmed by 0 bases and J by 4 bases, leaving 12 bases between them. DNA of the CDR3: TGTGCCAGCAGCCAAGAAAACGGCCAGGCCACTGAAGCTTTCTTT. Its translation: CASSQENGQATEAFF.

A few counts support this clone. The rearrangement joins TRBV27 to TRBJ1-6; D is undetermined. Germline CDR1 is MNHEY and CDR2 is SMNVEV (reference sequence). The V end lost 3 bases, the J end lost 7 bases, and 10 bases lay between the germline ends. CDR3 size: 14 residues. This CDR3 reads CASSFWQKNSPLHF. The CDR3 DNA sequence: TGTGCCAGCAGTTTTTGGCAGAAGAATTCACCCCTCCACTTT.

The chain links TRBV5-1 to TRBJ1-4; the match to TRBD1 covers 8 bases. Looked up from germline, CDR1 is SGHRS and CDR2 is YFSETQ. Trimming at V came to 3 bases and at J to 10 bases, leaving 11 bases not matched to a gene. The CDR3 runs 15 residues. The CDR3 region is CASSSTGVQSGKLFF. CDR3 nucleotide sequence: TGCGCCAGCAGCTCGACAGGGGTTCAATCTGGAAAACTGTTTTTT.

V usage is TRBV5-4 and J usage is TRBJ1-2, with D perhaps TRBD1 (6 bases). Trimming pared 4 bases from V and 4 bases from J, leaving 11 bases between. The CDR3 covers 13 residues. Germline V CDR1 and CDR2: SGHNT, YYREEE (reference sequence). The CDR3 region is CASSPGQIYGYTF. CDR3 bases: TGTGCCAGCAGCCCTGGACAGATCTATGGCTACACCTTC.